This record covers a single T cell receptor beta chain. What it recognizes is unknown. The data were taken from a study of blood T cells in healthy people across ages. Study findings and constraints: Getting older went along with TCR beta diversity per million T cells dropping roughly linearly.

The second PCR ran roughly 6 to 11 cycles with a sample-barcoded 5' primer and J-beta primers. TCRdb ran MiXCR on the 5' RACE reads and lists one entry per CDR3 protein. The table lists about 1.7 million distinct CDR3 sequences, 25% to 30% of them singletons, with roughly 8.2% in the top ten. This CDR3 has 13 residues. Germline CDR1 and CDR2: SGDLS and YYNGEE. V lost 3 bases and J 6 bases, leaving 12 bases between the germline ends. This chain joins TRBV9 and TRBJ1-1; no clear D. The sequenced sample was blood. This sequence originates from a woman between 25 and 40 years old in good health. The DNA for the CDR3 is TGTGCCAGCAGCGGACGCCCGGATGCTGAAGCTTTCTTT. The encoded protein is CASSGRPDAEAFF.